The 22 T cell receptor beta chains in this list originate from one sample, sequenced in a study of identical twins. TCRdb passed the 5' RACE reads through MiXCR, listing each CDR3 protein once. The profile shows 400,000 to 550,000 distinct CDR3 sequences, more than 20% of them singletons. This sample also belongs to another study, concerning T cells expressing NK-cell markers.

The specimen sequenced was CD4+ T cells sorted from blood. Receptors originate from a woman between 18 and 30 years old in good health.

J is TRBJ2-3 and V is TRBV3-1; no definite D call. V was cut by 4 bases and J by 4 bases, with 9 bases left in between. Germline values: CDR1 LGHDT, CDR2 YNNKEL (reference sequence). This CDR3 has 13 residues. For the CDR3, the DNA is TGTGCCAGCAGCCTCTCGGATGCAGATACGCAGTATTTT. Amino acid sequence: CASSLSDADTQYF.

This clonotype was recorded once. V usage is TRBV29-1 and J usage is TRBJ2-1; 8 positions match TRBD2. CDR3 size: 15 residues. Germline trimming cut 6 bases from V and 7 bases from J; bases unmatched to any gene: 14. Germline V gene lookup returns CDR1 SQVTM and CDR2 ANQGSEA. The CDR3 loop reads CSVKSGTGGHNEQFF. The CDR3 DNA reads TGCAGCGTGAAATCCGGGACGGGGGGGCATAATGAGCAGTTCTTC.

The CDR3 DNA reads TGTGCCAGCAGTCCCGCGGGACTGTTGAAGTACGAGCAGTACTTC. Translating gives CASSPAGLLKYEQYF. V is TRBV6-1 and J is TRBJ2-7; D might be TRBD2 (6 bases). V was cut by 5 bases and J by 4 bases, with 18 bases left in between. The germline V gene encodes CDR1 MNHNS and CDR2 SASEGT. The CDR3 runs 15 residues.

V is TRBV9 and J is TRBJ2-3, with D perhaps TRBD2 (6 bases). Looked up from germline, CDR1 is SGDLS and CDR2 is YYNGEE. CDR3 length equals 15 residues. Between the trimmed V and J ends, which lost 1 base and 4 bases, there was a span of 13 bases. CDR3: CASSVWQGGADTQYF. In DNA form, the CDR3 reads TGTGCCAGCAGCGTATGGCAGGGAGGAGCAGATACGCAGTATTTT.

This clonotype was found a few times. The chain joins TRBV12-3 or TRBV12-4 to TRBJ2-4; 8 bases map to TRBD2. The V gene end was trimmed by 6 bases and the J gene end by 4 bases; junction bases not matched to a gene: 5. This CDR3 spans 14 amino acids. The DNA for the CDR3 is TGTGCCAGCAGACCAAGCGGGAGTAAAAACATTCAGTACTTC. Amino acids: CASRPSGSKNIQYF.

This clonotype was recorded once. V and J are TRBV5-1 and TRBJ2-1; 11 bases are shared with TRBD2. With V trimmed by 7 bases and J by 4 bases, 10 bases remained unmatched. The CDR3 length is 16 residues. Germline V gene lookup returns CDR1 SGHRS and CDR2 YFSETQ. In DNA form, the CDR3 reads TGCGCCAGCGGGAAAACCGGGACTAGCGGTTACAATGAGCAGTTCTTC. Translated: CASGKTGTSGYNEQFF.

The chain recombines TRBV3-1 with TRBJ2-7; D perhaps matches TRBD2 (5 bases). Germline CDR1 LGHDT, CDR2 YNNKEL (reference sequence). The CDR3 sequence is 14 residues long. The ends were cut back, 4 bases at V and 3 bases at J, with 13 bases in the middle. Here the CDR3 reads CASSRTGNYYEQYF. The CDR3 DNA follows: TGTGCCAGCAGCCGCACCGGGAATTACTACGAGCAGTACTTC.

V is TRBV29-1 and J is TRBJ1-1, with TRBD1 matching over 9 bases. V lost 7 bases and J lost 3; bases outside the gene matches: 3. The CDR3 contains 12 residues. Per germline, CDR1 SQVTM and CDR2 ANQGSEA. In nucleotides, the CDR3 is TGCAGCGGGGACAGGGTGTACACTGAAGCTTTCTTT. Protein: CSGDRVYTEAFF. Combining the CDR3 with reference TRBV29-1 and TRBJ1-1 gives the whole variable domain SAVISQKPSRDICQRGTSLTIQCQVDSQVTMMFWYRQQPGQSLTLIATANQGSEATYESGFVIDKFPISRPNLTFSTLTVSNMSPEDSSIYLCSGDRVYTEAFFGQGTRLTVV.

The V gene is TRBV7-9, the J gene TRBJ1-1; D is ambiguous. This CDR3 contains 16 residues. V lost 3 bases to trimming and J lost 5 bases, with 19 bases between them. CDR1 SEHNR and CDR2 FQNEAQ come from the germline V gene (reference sequence). CDR3 nucleotide sequence: TGTGCCAGCAGCTTTACGAGGGCTGTAGGTTCAACTGAAGCTTTCTTT. Residues: CASSFTRAVGSTEAFF.

The genes are TRBV11-2 and TRBJ2-7, with 14 bases aligning to TRBD2. Germline values: CDR1 SGHAT, CDR2 FQNNGV. This CDR3 is 15 amino acids long. The V gene end was trimmed by 5 bases and the J gene end by 3 bases; junction bases not matched to a gene: 3. In DNA form, the CDR3 reads TGTGCCAGCAGCGCCGGGACTAGCGGGGGCTACGAGCAGTACTTC. Protein product: CASSAGTSGGYEQYF.

This clonotype was found a few times. The gene calls are TRBV15 and TRBJ1-1, with D perhaps TRBD1 (5 bases). CDR3 length: 12 amino acids. Trimming stripped 0 bases from V and 10 bases from J, with 9 bases between. Germline CDR1 is LNHNV and CDR2 is YYDKDF (reference sequence). CDR3 DNA: TGTGCCACCAGCAGAGATCAGGGTTCAGCTTTCTTT. This encodes CATSRDQGSAFF.

The chain carries TRBV27 and TRBJ2-2; 13 nucleotides align to TRBD2. CDR3 length: 16 residues. J lost 7 bases, V lost 6 bases, and 8 bases had no gene match. Germline assignment: CDR1 MNHEY and CDR2 SMNVEV (reference sequence). CDR3 region: CASSSSLAGGVGELFF. The CDR3 nucleotides read TGTGCCAGCAGCTCGTCACTAGCGGGAGGGGTCGGGGAGCTGTTTTTT.

The sample holds many counts of this clonotype. The chain has TRBV12-3 or TRBV12-4 and TRBJ2-2; tentatively, D is TRBD2 (5 bases). This CDR3 region has 14 residues. Trimming removed 7 bases at V and 4 bases at J, with 13 bases between. In DNA, the CDR3 is TGTGCCAGCAACATAGGACGGGGCACCGGGGAGCTGTTTTTT. The encoded protein is CASNIGRGTGELFF.

This clonotype occurred a few times. The rearrangement links TRBV20-1 to TRBJ2-6; 8 bases agree with TRBD1. Unmatched junction bases numbered 10, after V lost 2 bases and J lost 1 base. CDR1 DFQATT and CDR2 SNEGSKA come from the germline V gene (reference sequence). This CDR3 is built from 18 residues. The CDR3 loop is CSARSVPGQDSGANVLTF. The CDR3 bases are TGCAGTGCTAGATCCGTTCCGGGACAGGATTCTGGGGCCAACGTCCTGACTTTC.

This clonotype turned up a few times. The chain employs TRBV10-3 and TRBJ2-3; TRBD2 agrees at 15 bases. The germline gives CDR1 ENHRY, CDR2 SYGVKD. The CDR3 consists of 18 residues. J lost 2 bases, V lost 7 bases, and 10 bases had no gene match. The CDR3 nucleotides are TGTGCCATCACCACCGGGACTAGCGGGGGGCCCCTCACAGATACGCAGTATTTT. Translation gives CAITTGTSGGPLTDTQYF.

The chain employs TRBV2 and TRBJ1-5, with TRBD1 matching over 9 bases. The CDR3 loop spans 15 amino acids. CDR1 SNHLY and CDR2 FYNNEI come from the germline V gene. The V gene end was trimmed by 7 bases and the J gene end by 5 bases; junction bases not matched to a gene: 9. The CDR3 DNA follows: TGTGCCAGCACAAGGGGACAGGGAAGAGATCAGCCCCAGCATTTT. It codes for CASTRGQGRDQPQHF.

This clonotype was observed a handful of times. The rearrangement uses TRBV2 and TRBJ1-4; the D is unclear. CDR1 is SNHLY, CDR2 FYNNEI, per germline. Trimming shortened V by 3 bases and J by 6 bases, and 11 bases separated the two germline ends. The CDR3 contains 14 residues. The DNA of the CDR3 is TGTGCCAGCAGTGATATTCTTGAGGATGAAAAACTGTTTTTT. Translation: CASSDILEDEKLFF.

This clonotype was seen ten or more times. The J gene is TRBJ2-3, the V gene TRBV2; D ambiguous. V gave up 4 bases and J gave up 7 bases, with 12 bases separating them. CDR3 length equals 13 residues. Germline V CDR1 and CDR2: SNHLY, FYNNEI. CDR3 nucleotide sequence: TGTGCCAGCAGTGCATGGGCGCAGCATACGCAGTATTTT. Residues: CASSAWAQHTQYF. The full variable domain, in which reference TRBV2 and TRBJ2-3 provide the parts outside the CDR3, is EPEVTQTPSHQVTQMGQEVILRCVPISNHLYFYWYRQILGQKVEFLVSFYNNEISEKSEIFDDQFSVERPDGSNFTLKIRSTKLEDSAMYFCASSAWAQHTQYFGPGTRLTVL.

The chain employs TRBV4-2 and TRBJ2-4, with a possible D match to TRBD2 (6 bases). The CDR3 runs 13 residues. V was trimmed by 0 bases and J by 6 bases, leaving 6 bases between them. Germline V CDR1 and CDR2: LGHNA, YNFKEQ. The chain's CDR3 is CASSQERGNIQYF. DNA for the CDR3: TGTGCCAGCAGCCAAGAGCGGGGAAACATTCAGTACTTC.

This clonotype has more than one count but fewer than ten. The chain has TRBV15 and TRBJ2-7; D unresolved. V was cut by 1 base and J by 3 bases, with 10 bases left in between. CDR1 and CDR2 from the germline V gene are LNHNV and YYDKDF (reference sequence). CDR3 length: 14 residues. Written as DNA, the CDR3 is TGTGCCACCAGCAGAGGTAGCACAGACTACGAGCAGTACTTC. Its translation: CATSRGSTDYEQYF.

This chain connects TRBV12-3 or TRBV12-4 to TRBJ2-7; D remains ambiguous. V was shortened by 6 bases and J by 2 bases, with 11 bases between the two germline ends. This CDR3 comprises 13 residues. The CDR3 DNA follows: TGTGCCAGCAGCTCCGATAATGCCTACGAGCAGTACTTC. It yields the protein CASSSDNAYEQYF.

The rearrangement uses TRBV7-9 and TRBJ2-7, with D possibly TRBD1 on 6 matching bases. Deletions cut 2 bases from V and 13 bases from J, with 12 bases between. CDR1 is SEHNR, CDR2 FQNEAQ, per germline (reference sequence). The length of the CDR3 is 11 residues. CDR3 nucleotide sequence: TGTGCCAGCAGCTTACAAGACAGGAGCTACTTC. Amino acids: CASSLQDRSYF. The full variable domain, its missing parts supplied by reference TRBV7-9 and TRBJ2-7, is DTGVSQNPRHKITKRGQNVTFRCDPISEHNRLYWYRQTLGQGPEFLTYFQNEAQLEKSRLLSDRFSAERPKGSFSTLEIQRTEQGDSAMYLCASSLQDRSYFGPGTRLTVT.